This T cell receptor beta chain is from a study of CD8+CD57+ T cells in acquired aplastic anemia. Overall study results and limits: Patients and controls shared 25 to 30 CD8+ CDR3 sequences.

For sequencing, patients were chosen who had shown expansion of CD8+CD57+ cells by flow cytometry. On this clonotype: Its antigen is not identified.

V lost 8 bases and J lost 10; bases outside the gene matches: 9. The CDR3 has 12 amino acids. The germline V gene has CDR1 SGHTA and CDR2 FQGNSA. Genomic DNA provided the template from which TCR beta VDJ and CDR3 profiles were obtained. A single record per CDR3 protein comes from TCRdb applying MiXCR to the reads. The sample has under 200,000 distinct CDR3 sequences; more than 45% are singletons. This chain links TRBV7-2 with TRBJ1-2; 8 bases are shared with TRBD1. Sequenced sample: sorted CD4+, CD8+, or CD8+CD57+ T cells (not recorded which) from PBMCs. This TCR was sampled from a human donor with aplastic anemia. The CDR3 reads CASRSQGEFYTF. For the CDR3, the DNA is TGTGCCAGCCGATCACAGGGGGAATTCTACACCTTC.